A single TCR beta chain is shown here with its context. The target antigen is unknown. The entry originates in a study of cytomegalovirus exposure and HLA in healthy donors. Across the whole study: Per a later analysis, the roughly 690 first-cohort and approximately 120 validation repertoires shared one platform.

Per the germline V gene, CDR1 is LNHNV and CDR2 is YYDKDF (reference sequence). Unmatched junction bases numbered 10, after V lost 4 bases and J lost 8 bases. The CDR3 spans 15 residues. Sequencing was performed with immunoSEQ multiplex PCR; in TCRdb, only in-frame clones are kept and a portion is missing. Of around 91,000 clones in the sample, under 95% are singletons; the top ten hold about 1.1%. Study findings and constraints: Per published reports, the classifier diagnosed cytomegalovirus status with high specificity and sensitivity. Clusters of TCRs from the first cohort tended to co-occur in the 110 or so validation repertoires (as a later analysis found). Whilst most TCR sequences proved rare, a subset of public TCRs occurred across many donors.

The source material was PBMCs. The chain has TRBV15 and TRBJ1-1; 10 nucleotides agree with TRBD1. This TCR was recovered from a woman in her thirties in good health and CMV-seropositive. The CDR3 DNA is TGTGCCACCAGCACGACCGGGACAGGGGCCGAAGAAGCTTTCTTT. It specifies CATSTTGTGAEEAFF.